The 22 T cell receptor beta chains listed next were all sequenced from one sample in a study of T cell repertoires in cytomegalovirus infection. TCRdb reanalysed the reads using MiXCR and keeps one entry per CDR3 protein. Here the sample spans fewer than 550,000 distinct CDR3 sequences, approximately 15% being singletons. What was sequenced was CD8+ T cells from PBMCs. The source is a human donor in good health (CMV status not recorded). Some clones in this sample may be carry-over from other donors' samples.

This chain joins TRBV5-1 and TRBJ2-7, with 9 positions matching TRBD2. Trimming took 0 bases from V and 3 from J; bases not matched to a gene: 10. The CDR3 covers 17 residues. The germline V gene has CDR1 SGHRS and CDR2 YFSETQ. The CDR3 DNA reads as TGCGCCAGCAGCTTGGATTCTAGCGGGGAGGGATACTACGAGCAGTACTTC. Its translation: CASSLDSSGEGYYEQYF.

The chain is built from TRBV2 and TRBJ1-2; D is unclear. V lost 3 bases and J 4 bases, leaving 6 bases between the germline ends. The V gene's germline CDR1 is SNHLY and CDR2 FYNNEI. The CDR3 has 12 residues. The CDR3, as DNA: TGTGCCAGCAGTGATAGGGCCTATGGCTACACCTTC. This translates into CASSDRAYGYTF.

This clonotype was detected many times. The J gene is TRBJ2-7, the V gene TRBV27, with a tentative D call TRBD2 (5 bases). The CDR3 has 16 residues. V dropped 3 bases and J dropped 0 bases, with 15 bases sitting between them. Looked up from germline, CDR1 is MNHEY and CDR2 is SMNVEV (reference sequence). The CDR3 here is CASSFSIGVRSYEQYF. For the CDR3, the DNA is TGTGCCAGCAGTTTTTCGATCGGGGTCCGCTCCTACGAGCAGTACTTC.

This clonotype was seen repeatedly, ten times or more. The V and J genes are TRBV2 and TRBJ2-1; the D gene could be TRBD1 or TRBD2 (5 bases each). This CDR3 has 12 amino acids. Germline CDR1 is SNHLY and CDR2 is FYNNEI. The V end was cut by 8 bases, the J end by 7 bases, with 12 bases between. This chain's CDR3 is CASGGPENEQFF. DNA of the CDR3: TGTGCCAGCGGGGGACCCGAGAATGAGCAGTTCTTC.

To note about this clonotype: A single base separates this from a much larger clone, so it may be a read error. This chain links TRBV7-6 with TRBJ2-7; D perhaps matches TRBD1 (5 bases). Trimming took 5 bases from V and 3 from J, leaving 11 bases between them. The germline V gene has CDR1 SGHVS and CDR2 FNYEAQ. This CDR3 has 13 residues. The CDR3 nucleotides read TGTGCCAGCAGCGCGGACAACTACTACGAGCAGTACTTC. Translating it yields CASSADNYYEQYF.

The gene calls are TRBV11-2 and TRBJ2-1; TRBD2 matches 10 bases. Germline CDR1 is SGHAT and CDR2 is FQNNGV. The junction had 5 bases not matched to a gene; V was cut back by 5 bases and J by 4 bases. CDR3 length: 15 residues. The CDR3 DNA reads TGTGCCAGCAGCCGGTGGACTAGCGGATACAATGAGCAGTTCTTC. It yields the protein CASSRWTSGYNEQFF.

This clonotype was detected only once. The V gene is TRBV13, the J gene TRBJ1-1, with D maybe TRBD1 (5 bases). Germline V lookup: CDR1 PRHDT, CDR2 FYEKMQ (reference sequence). CDR3 length: 13 amino acids. Trimming removed 7 bases from V and 4 bases from J, with 13 bases in between. CDR3 bases: TGTGCCAGCACCAACAGGAGTGCCACTGAAGCTTTCTTT. Amino acids: CASTNRSATEAFF.

The V gene is TRBV7-9, the J gene TRBJ1-2; D call uncertain. The CDR3 runs 17 residues. From germline, CDR1 is SEHNR and CDR2 FQNEAQ (reference sequence). Trimming stripped 4 bases from V and 1 base from J, with 19 bases between. DNA for the CDR3: TGTGCCAGCAGCTCCACTGGCGTAGTAGATGGTAACTATGGCTACACCTTC. It encodes CASSSTGVVDGNYGYTF.

This clonotype was counted ten times or more. The CDR3 bases are TGTGCCAGCAGTTCGGCGAGACAGGGCGTTCGGGCCTATAATTCACCCCTCCACTTT. Translated, it gives CASSSARQGVRAYNSPLHF. The chain carries TRBV27 and TRBJ1-6, with 7 nucleotides matching TRBD1. This CDR3 comprises 19 residues. In germline, CDR1 is MNHEY, CDR2 SMNVEV (reference sequence). V lost 4 bases to trimming and J lost 2 bases; unmatched junction nucleotides: 14.

The rearrangement links TRBV7-9 to TRBJ2-5; D not resolved. The CDR3 spans 14 residues. The V end lost 1 base, the J end lost 2 bases, and 8 bases lay between the germline ends. CDR1 and CDR2 (germline): SEHNR, FQNEAQ (reference sequence). The CDR3 protein is CASSLVGDQETQYF. As DNA, the CDR3 is TGTGCCAGCAGCTTAGTTGGGGATCAAGAGACCCAGTACTTC.

This clonotype was detected many times. The chain combines TRBV6-6 with TRBJ1-5, with D maybe TRBD1 (6 bases). CDR3 length: 17 amino acids. The V end was cut by 5 bases, the J end by 1 base, with 18 bases between. The germline V gene has CDR1 MNHNY and CDR2 SVGAGI (reference sequence). The CDR3 DNA reads as TGTGCCAGCAGTCTCGACAGGAGGGGTTTCAGCAATCAGCCCCAGCATTTT. Amino acids: CASSLDRRGFSNQPQHF.

This clonotype is a singleton in its sample. The genes are TRBV20-1 and TRBJ2-1, with 7 bases lining up with TRBD2. J lost 5 bases, V lost 6 bases, and 13 bases had no gene match. Germline CDR1 and CDR2: DFQATT and SNEGSKA (reference sequence). This CDR3 has 15 amino acids. The chain's CDR3 is CSAATLAELNNEQFF. CDR3 coding DNA: TGCAGTGCCGCTACGCTAGCGGAGTTAAACAATGAGCAGTTCTTC.

This clonotype has a handful of counts. The chain is built from TRBV6-2 or TRBV6-3 and TRBJ2-1; TRBD1 agrees at 7 bases. CDR1 and CDR2 (germline): MNHEY, SVGEGT. This CDR3 comprises 15 residues. J was trimmed by 7 bases and V by 3 bases; bases with no gene match: 9. For the CDR3, the DNA is TGTGCCAGCAGTTATTACCTAAACAGGGGTAATGAGCAGTTCTTC. Protein sequence: CASSYYLNRGNEQFF.

The chain has TRBV20-1 and TRBJ2-7, with TRBD1 as a possible D gene (6 bases). This CDR3 has 15 residues. The ends were cut back, 0 bases at V and 4 bases at J, with 16 bases in the middle. CDR1 and CDR2 (germline): DFQATT, SNEGSKA (reference sequence). CDR3 sequence (DNA): TGCAGTGCTAGAGATTGGGAACAGGGTCCTTACGAGCAGTACTTC. Translation: CSARDWEQGPYEQYF.

On this clonotype: Lacking the conserved final phenylalanine or tryptophan, this CDR3 likely reflects a read error. The rearrangement uses TRBV7-6 and TRBJ1-4; possible D gene TRBD1, 5 bases. CDR3 length: 12 amino acids. Looked up from germline, CDR1 is SGHVS and CDR2 is FNYEAQ. Trimming removed 5 bases at V and 11 bases at J, with 12 bases between. For the CDR3, the DNA is TGTGCCAGCAGCCCTCCTCGGGGGAAACTGTTTTAT. Translation: CASSPPRGKLFY.

This clonotype has at least ten counts. The genes are TRBV19 and TRBJ2-1; the D is unclear. Germline CDR1 and CDR2: LNHDA and SQIVND (reference sequence). This CDR3 spans 18 amino acids. V lost 5 bases to trimming and J lost 6 bases, with 26 bases between them. The CDR3 loop reads CASSGHARVTTMGNEQFF. The DNA for the CDR3 is TGTGCCAGTAGTGGGCACGCCCGCGTTACGACCATGGGCAATGAGCAGTTCTTC.

This clonotype was counted ten times or more. The chain carries TRBV6-5 and TRBJ1-2, with 10 bases fitting TRBD1. The CDR3 is 14 residues long. Trimming removed 5 bases from V and 8 bases from J; junction bases left unmatched: 8. Per germline, CDR1 MNHEY and CDR2 SVGAGI. CDR3 residues: CASSPSGTGDGYTF. The CDR3 DNA follows: TGTGCCAGCAGTCCCTCAGGGACAGGGGACGGCTACACCTTC.

J is TRBJ2-7 and V is TRBV6-2 or TRBV6-3; D gene uncertain. Trimming pared 4 bases from V and 5 bases from J, leaving 6 bases between. This CDR3 is 11 amino acids long. The V gene's germline CDR1 is MNHEY and CDR2 SVGEGT. CDR3 in DNA: TGTGCCAGCAGTTGGCAGAACGAGCAGTACTTC. Residues: CASSWQNEQYF.

The V gene is TRBV3-1, the J gene TRBJ1-1; 9 nucleotides line up with TRBD1. Germline-derived CDR1 and CDR2 are LGHDT and YNNKEL (reference sequence). The ends lost 0 bases at V and 1 base at J; junction bases unmatched: 12. The CDR3 is 19 amino acids. The CDR3 reads CASSQEHRDRVRRNTEAFF. The CDR3 region has the DNA TGTGCCAGCAGCCAAGAACACCGGGACAGGGTTCGGCGGAACACTGAAGCTTTCTTT.

This clonotype was seen at least ten times. For the CDR3, the DNA is TGTGCCAGCAGTTACTCCCCAATGAACAGGGGGCAAGCTTTCTTT. This translates into CASSYSPMNRGQAFF. V usage is TRBV6-5 and J usage is TRBJ1-1, with TRBD1 identical over 9 bases. Looked up from germline, CDR1 is MNHEY and CDR2 is SVGAGI. After removal of 0 bases from V and 9 bases from J, the junction contained 8 bases not matched to a gene. The length of the CDR3 is 15 residues.

This sequence joins TRBV6-5 and TRBJ1-2, with TRBD1 as a possible D gene (5 bases). The CDR3 consists of 14 residues. The V end lost 6 bases, the J end lost 4 bases, and 15 bases lay between the germline ends. Germline CDR1 and CDR2: MNHEY and SVGAGI. CDR3 sequence reads: CASSPASRVYGYTF. In nucleotides, the CDR3 is TGTGCCAGCAGCCCCGCGTCCAGGGTCTATGGCTACACCTTC.

This clonotype was counted at least ten times. The chain is built from TRBV12-3 or TRBV12-4 and TRBJ1-5; D gene unclear. The length of the CDR3 is 17 residues. The ends were cut back, 6 bases at V and 0 bases at J, with 18 bases in the middle. In DNA form, the CDR3 reads TGTGCCAGCAGCCTAGAGGACGGTCTATATAGCAATCAGCCCCAGCATTTT. Translating gives CASSLEDGLYSNQPQHF.